These 32 T cell receptor beta chains were sequenced from one sample in a study of regulatory T cells in long-lasting Graves disease (dated by TCRdb to the early 2020s). This sample's time point label indicates: newly diagnosed GD, antithyroid drugs for less than 3 months. For both TCR sequencing and RNA sequencing, RNA was extracted from PBMCs in TRIzol. Library preparation employed multiplex PCR. Sequencing took place on an Illumina HiSeq 4000. CDR3 regions were amplified by Arm-PCR with iRepertoire HTBI primers to construct TCR beta libraries. Clones were called with MiXCR by TCRdb after fastp trimmed the public reads at Q25, and only in-frame beta chains were retained. Every entry covers one CDR3 protein and lists the most common genes and DNA from its rows. Within this sample are some 340,000 distinct CDR3 sequences, with about 10% of them counted one time only. About 19% of the sample belongs to the ten largest clones.

The data were also submitted as part of a second study, on T cells in Graves' hyperthyroidism and ophthalmopathy.

The sample here was peripheral blood mononuclear cells (PBMCs), taken at new diagnosis, from a patient treated with antithyroid drugs. The receptor set was obtained from a woman between 18 and 29 years old with Graves disease. Donor details come from another sample of the same person, matched by shared clones.

In DNA, the CDR3 is TGTGCCAGCAGCTTACAGAAACTCTTGAACACTGAAGCTTTCTTT. Translation: CASSLQKLLNTEAFF. V is TRBV7-3 and J is TRBJ1-1, with no clear D. This CDR3 is built from 15 residues. The germline CDR1 and CDR2 sequences are SGHTA and FQGTGA. Deletions cut 2 bases from V and 0 bases from J, with 10 bases between.

This clonotype was seen ten or more times. The chain recombines TRBV12-3 or TRBV12-4 with TRBJ2-3; maybe TRBD1 (5 bases). CDR3 length: 12 amino acids. The V end lost 8 bases, the J end lost 4 bases, and 10 bases lay between the germline ends. The CDR3 coding sequence is TGTGCCAGCTACAGGTTTTCAGATACGCAGTATTTT. Protein: CASYRFSDTQYF.

The V call is TRBV20-1, the J call TRBJ1-2; 7 bases align to TRBD1. J was trimmed by 6 bases and V by 3 bases; bases with no gene match: 4. Germline-derived CDR1 and CDR2 are DFQATT and SNEGSKA (reference sequence). This CDR3 comprises 12 residues. The CDR3, as DNA: TGCAGTGCTAGGACAGGGAAGGATGGCTACACCTTC. This gives the protein CSARTGKDGYTF.

This clonotype was seen a handful of times. The V and J genes are TRBV6-1 and TRBJ2-7; possible D gene TRBD1, 5 bases. The CDR3 contains 12 residues. The germline V gene has CDR1 MNHNS and CDR2 SASEGT. V was cut by 6 bases and J by 6 bases, with 12 bases left in between. The chain's CDR3 is CASRDRTGEQYF. The CDR3 nucleotides are TGTGCCAGCAGGGATAGAACAGGCGAGCAGTACTTC.

This clonotype was seen a few times. V and J are TRBV7-9 and TRBJ1-2; D unresolved. Germline loops: CDR1 SEHNR, CDR2 FQNEAQ (reference sequence). Between the trimmed V and J ends, which lost 5 bases and 5 bases, there was a span of 15 bases. The length of the CDR3 is 14 residues. The CDR3 bases are TGTGCCAGCAGCCCCGTCAGCGACTTGTATGGCTACACCTTC. This translates into CASSPVSDLYGYTF.

The rearrangement links TRBV30 to TRBJ2-1, with 9 positions matching TRBD2. CDR3 size: 14 residues. V lost 3 bases, J lost 6 bases, and 6 bases stayed unmatched. The germline gives CDR1 GTSNPN, CDR2 SVGIG (reference sequence). The chain's CDR3 is CAWSRTSASNEQFF. DNA of the CDR3: TGTGCCTGGAGCCGGACTAGCGCGAGCAATGAGCAGTTCTTC.

V is TRBV28 and J is TRBJ1-1, with 8 bases matching TRBD1. Germline V lookup: CDR1 MDHEN, CDR2 SYDVKM. V shed 8 bases, J shed 2 bases, and the junction held 7 bases outside the gene matches. The CDR3 totals 14 residues. The CDR3: CASRDRSHNTEAFF. The CDR3 DNA sequence: TGTGCCAGCCGGGACAGGTCCCACAACACTGAAGCTTTCTTT.

This clonotype turned up a few times. The chain joins TRBV3-1 to TRBJ2-2, with unresolved D. Per the germline V gene, CDR1 is LGHDT and CDR2 is YNNKEL (reference sequence). The CDR3 spans 17 residues. V lost 0 bases to trimming and J lost 6 bases, with 17 bases between them. As DNA, the CDR3 is TGTGCCAGCAGCCAAGACTTTGGGCACAGATCGGCCGGGGAGCTGTTTTTT. Amino acid sequence: CASSQDFGHRSAGELFF.

CDR3 sequence (DNA): TGTGCCAGCAGCTTGATGGAGAGCCCAGGGCAGCCCCAGCATTTT. Protein sequence: CASSLMESPGQPQHF. The chain links TRBV7-9 to TRBJ1-5; a weak D match, TRBD1 (5 bases). The CDR3 length is 15 residues. The germline V and J ends were trimmed by 3 bases and 7 bases, with 16 bases remaining between them. Germline V gene data show CDR1 as SEHNR and CDR2 as FQNEAQ (reference sequence).

This clonotype was seen repeatedly, ten times or more. The chain is built from TRBV10-3 and TRBJ1-1; 7 nucleotides match TRBD1. Germline V CDR1 and CDR2: ENHRY, SYGVKD. The CDR3 extends over 21 amino acids. Germline trimming cut 2 bases from V and 0 bases from J; bases unmatched to any gene: 21. DNA of the CDR3: TGTGCCATCAGTGAGCAATTTTCCAGGGGGACCAAATTGATACTGAACACTGAAGCTTTCTTT. Its protein is CAISEQFSRGTKLILNTEAFF.

The chain combines TRBV19 with TRBJ2-3; unclear D gene. The CDR3 is made up of 15 amino acids. V shed 8 bases and J shed 2 bases, with 17 bases lying between them. In germline, CDR1 is LNHDA, CDR2 SQIVND (reference sequence). The CDR3, as DNA: TGTGCCAGTGGAAACACCCCAAAACCCACAGATACGCAGTATTTT. Translation gives CASGNTPKPTDTQYF. The entire variable domain, with the rest obtained from reference TRBV19 and TRBJ2-3, is as follows: DGGITQSPKYLFRKEGQNVTLSCEQNLNHDAMYWYRQDPGQGLRLIYYSQIVNDFQKGDIAEGYSVSREKKESFPLTVTSAQKNPTAFYLCASGNTPKPTDTQYFGPGTRLTVL.

The rearrangement links TRBV2 to TRBJ2-2, with TRBD1 identical over 7 bases. Germline lookup yields CDR1 SNHLY and CDR2 FYNNEI. This CDR3 region has 14 residues. Unmatched junction bases numbered 5, after V lost 9 bases and J lost 1 base. CDR3 loop: CARGQERNTGELFF. The CDR3 coding sequence is TGTGCCAGAGGACAGGAGCGGAACACCGGGGAGCTGTTTTTT.

As to this clonotype: Possible read error: a much larger clone is one base away. This rearrangement joins TRBV7-3 to TRBJ2-2, with a tentative D call TRBD2 (6 bases). CDR1 and CDR2 (germline): SGHTA, FQGTGA. V was cut by 6 bases and J by 6 bases, with 11 bases left in between. There are 13 residues in the CDR3. The CDR3 is CASSRPGAGELFF. The CDR3 DNA sequence: TGTGCCAGCAGTCGTCCGGGGGCCGGGGAGCTGTTTTTT.

This clonotype was seen repeatedly, ten times or more. The chain couples TRBV7-2 to TRBJ1-1; unclear D gene. This CDR3 has 13 amino acids. The V and J ends lost 2 bases and 0 bases respectively, with 4 bases between them. From germline, CDR1 is SGHTA and CDR2 FQGNSA. The DNA of the CDR3 is TGTGCCAGCAGCTTATCAGTGAACACTGAAGCTTTCTTT. Protein sequence: CASSLSVNTEAFF.

This clonotype occurred many times. The CDR3 here is CASSENSGRQFF. CDR3 DNA sequence: TGTGCCAGCAGTGAGAATAGCGGGAGGCAGTTCTTC. J is TRBJ2-1 and V is TRBV2; 9 bases line up with TRBD2. The CDR3 is made up of 12 amino acids. V shed 3 bases and J 12 bases; nucleotides not matched to a gene: 3. CDR1 and CDR2 from the germline V gene are SNHLY and FYNNEI.

This clonotype was seen many times. The rearrangement joins TRBV28 to TRBJ1-6; D is possibly TRBD1 (5 bases). The germline V and J ends were trimmed by 5 bases and 10 bases, with 18 bases remaining between them. Germline V gene lookup returns CDR1 MDHEN and CDR2 SYDVKM. This CDR3 has 15 residues. The CDR3 DNA follows: TGTGCCAGCAGTCCCCCCTTGGGGGTAGAATCACCCCTCCACTTT. Residues: CASSPPLGVESPLHF.

In its sample, this clonotype was seen many times. The J gene is TRBJ1-5, the V gene TRBV6-5, with 7 bases fitting TRBD1. The CDR3 length is 17 residues. Losses at the gene ends were 4 bases for V and 5 bases for J; bases not matched to a gene: 14. Germline V gives CDR1 MNHEY, CDR2 SVGAGI. The CDR3 bases are TGTGCCAGCAGTTTCTCCCCTAAGGGGGCATTTGATCAGCCCCAGCATTTT. It codes for CASSFSPKGAFDQPQHF.

In its sample, this clonotype was seen a few times. The rearrangement joins TRBV11-2 to TRBJ2-2; TRBD2 matches 11 bases. The ends lost 5 bases at V and 3 bases at J; junction bases unmatched: 5. Germline V gives CDR1 SGHAT, CDR2 FQNNGV. The CDR3 is made up of 16 amino acids. The CDR3 coding sequence is TGTGCCAGCAGCCTACTAGCGGGAGTGGACACCGGGGAGCTGTTTTTT. Amino acids: CASSLLAGVDTGELFF.

This clonotype has a handful of counts. Just one base apart from a much larger clone, this may be a read error. CDR3 region: CSATDGLRETQYF. DNA for the CDR3: TGCAGTGCTACGGACGGCCTCCGAGAGACCCAGTACTTC. V gene TRBV20-1 combines with J gene TRBJ2-5, with unresolved D. This CDR3 has 13 amino acids. CDR1 and CDR2 from the germline V gene are DFQATT and SNEGSKA (reference sequence). V lost 4 bases and J lost 4, with 13 bases in between.

This clonotype was seen ten or more times. The rearrangement uses TRBV6-2 or TRBV6-3 and TRBJ2-5; 10 bases fit TRBD2. The CDR3 consists of 15 residues. CDR1 is MNHEY and CDR2 is SVGEGT in the germline V gene. Unmatched junction bases numbered 8, after V lost 5 bases and J lost 5 bases. This chain's CDR3 is CASSAGTSEVETQYF. DNA for the CDR3: TGTGCCAGCAGTGCCGGGACTAGCGAGGTCGAGACCCAGTACTTC.

This clonotype came up many times. The chain couples TRBV6-1 to TRBJ2-7; D gene uncertain. Per the germline V gene, CDR1 is MNHNS and CDR2 is SASEGT. This CDR3 has 13 residues. Trimming took 6 bases from V and 5 from J, leaving 14 bases between them. CDR3 bases: TGTGCCAGCAGCTATAACAGAGGTAACGAGCAGTACGTC. This gives the protein CASSYNRGNEQYV.

This clonotype was found once. A single base separates this from a much larger clone, so it may be a read error. The chain uses TRBV20-1 and TRBJ2-7, with a weak D call TRBD2 (7 bases). The germline V gene has CDR1 DFQATT and CDR2 SNEGSKA (reference sequence). This CDR3 is built from 14 residues. The CDR3 spells CSARDVGGRHERYF. The CDR3 nucleotides are TGCAGTGCTAGAGATGTCGGGGGGCGGCACGAGCGGTACTTC.

This clonotype was counted at least ten times. The chain is built from TRBV7-3 and TRBJ1-1, with D possibly matching TRBD1 (6 bases). Germline lookup yields CDR1 SGHTA and CDR2 FQGTGA. Trimming pared 5 bases from V and 10 bases from J, leaving 17 bases between. The CDR3 totals 13 residues. CDR3: CASSLAGGVGAFF. The CDR3 DNA reads as TGTGCCAGCAGCCTAGCGGGGGGCGTTGGAGCTTTCTTT.

This clonotype was observed many times. V is TRBV9 and J is TRBJ2-6; the match to TRBD1 covers 8 bases. Germline V gene data show CDR1 as SGDLS and CDR2 as YYNGEE. The CDR3 has 18 amino acids. V dropped 0 bases and J dropped 0; count of bases not matched to a gene: 5. The CDR3 loop reads CASSVGTGSLSGANVLTF. CDR3 in DNA: TGTGCCAGCAGCGTAGGGACAGGGAGCCTCTCTGGGGCCAACGTCCTGACTTTC.

This clonotype was observed a few times. The chain uses TRBV6-1 and TRBJ2-5; TRBD2 is a possible D gene (7 bases). Germline V lookup: CDR1 MNHNS, CDR2 SASEGT. Trimming pared 3 bases from V and 2 bases from J, leaving 13 bases between. The CDR3 has 15 residues. The CDR3 loop is CASSERGGLQETQYF. CDR3 DNA sequence: TGTGCCAGCAGTGAGAGGGGGGGCTTACAAGAGACCCAGTACTTC.

This clonotype was detected ten times or more. This rearrangement joins TRBV7-9 to TRBJ2-1; the D gene is possibly TRBD2 (5 bases). This CDR3 is built from 15 residues. The germline V gene encodes CDR1 SEHNR and CDR2 FQNEAQ (reference sequence). Trimming took off 3 bases at V and 4 bases at J, with 13 bases between the two ends. CDR3 sequence (DNA): TGTGCCAGCAGCTTGGGGAGCGGTCGATACAATGAGCAGTTCTTC. Translated: CASSLGSGRYNEQFF. The variable domain in full, completed from reference TRBV7-9 and TRBJ2-1, reads DTGVSQNPRHKITKRGQNVTFRCDPISEHNRLYWYRQTLGQGPEFLTYFQNEAQLEKSRLLSDRFSAERPKGSFSTLEIQRTEQGDSAMYLCASSLGSGRYNEQFFGPGTRLTVL.

Ten or more counts support this clonotype. The chain uses TRBV11-2 and TRBJ2-7; the match to TRBD2 covers 10 bases. This CDR3 has 15 amino acids. Germline V lookup: CDR1 SGHAT, CDR2 FQNNGV. V shed 1 base, J shed 2 bases, and the junction held 2 bases outside the gene matches. CDR3 sequence: CASSLASGGPYEQYV. The CDR3 nucleotides are TGTGCCAGCAGCTTAGCTAGCGGGGGCCCCTACGAGCAGTACGTC.

As to this clonotype: A read error may explain this, as a much larger clone is one base away. The chain links TRBV27 to TRBJ1-1, with D unclear. The V and J ends lost 6 bases and 8 bases respectively, with 16 bases between them. Germline-derived CDR1 and CDR2 are MNHEY and SMNVEV (reference sequence). The CDR3 loop spans 13 amino acids. Here the CDR3 reads CASSPGIDIEAFF. CDR3 sequence (DNA): TGTGCCAGCAGCCCTGGAATCGACATCGAAGCTTTCTTT.

This clonotype was recorded at least ten times. The genes are TRBV5-1 and TRBJ2-5; 7 nucleotides agree with TRBD1. The ends lost 3 bases at V and 4 bases at J; junction bases unmatched: 3. The germline gives CDR1 SGHRS, CDR2 YFSETQ. This CDR3 region has 13 residues. CDR3 sequence: CASSSDRVETQYF. The CDR3 DNA follows: TGCGCCAGCAGCTCAGACAGGGTAGAGACCCAGTACTTC.

This clonotype was detected many times. V and J are TRBV28 and TRBJ2-3; weak D call: TRBD2 (6 bases). This CDR3 is built from 14 residues. The V end was cut by 8 bases, the J end by 5 bases, with 17 bases between. Germline CDR1 is MDHEN and CDR2 is SYDVKM. The CDR3 DNA is TGTGCCAGCGGGAGGATTGGGTCCCGAGATACGCAGTATTTT. This codes for CASGRIGSRDTQYF.

This clonotype appeared many times. The J gene is TRBJ2-1, the V gene TRBV6-2 or TRBV6-3; 7 bases are a match to TRBD1. The CDR3 has 14 residues. The trim removed 6 bases at V and 3 bases at J, leaving 5 bases unmatched. CDR1 and CDR2 (germline): MNHEY, SVGEGT. CDR3 protein: CASRPRQGYNEQFF. The CDR3 region has the DNA TGTGCCAGCAGACCCCGACAGGGCTACAATGAGCAGTTCTTC.

A few counts support this clonotype. This chain links TRBV29-1 with TRBJ2-3, with D maybe TRBD1 (7 bases). The CDR3 extends over 15 amino acids. The ends were cut back, 7 bases at V and 0 bases at J, with 17 bases in the middle. CDR1 is SQVTM, CDR2 ANQGSEA, per germline. The chain's CDR3 is CSAEAQGGSTDTQYF. CDR3 DNA: TGCAGCGCAGAGGCCCAGGGGGGAAGCACAGATACGCAGTATTTT.